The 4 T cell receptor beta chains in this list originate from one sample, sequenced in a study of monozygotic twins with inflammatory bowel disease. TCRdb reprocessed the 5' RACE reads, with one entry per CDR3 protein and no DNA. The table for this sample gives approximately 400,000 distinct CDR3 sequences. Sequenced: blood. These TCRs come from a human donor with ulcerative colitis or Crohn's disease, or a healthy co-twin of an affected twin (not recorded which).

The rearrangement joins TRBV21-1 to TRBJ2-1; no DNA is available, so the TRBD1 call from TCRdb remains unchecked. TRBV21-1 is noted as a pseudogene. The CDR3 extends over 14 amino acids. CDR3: CASSTSGGRGMSFF.

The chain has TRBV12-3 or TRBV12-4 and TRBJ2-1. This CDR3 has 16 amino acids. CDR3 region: CASSLSVTDTYNEQFF.

This CDR3 reads CASSQDSPSSGTYGYTF. This rearrangement joins TRBV4-2 to TRBJ1-2; without DNA, the TCRdb call of TRBD1 cannot be checked. This CDR3 is 17 amino acids long. Germline CDR1 and CDR2: LGHNA and YNFKEQ.

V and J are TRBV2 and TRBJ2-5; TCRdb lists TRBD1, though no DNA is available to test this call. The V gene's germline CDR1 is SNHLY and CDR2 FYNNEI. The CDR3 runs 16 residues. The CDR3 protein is CASSAPGQGMVETQYF.